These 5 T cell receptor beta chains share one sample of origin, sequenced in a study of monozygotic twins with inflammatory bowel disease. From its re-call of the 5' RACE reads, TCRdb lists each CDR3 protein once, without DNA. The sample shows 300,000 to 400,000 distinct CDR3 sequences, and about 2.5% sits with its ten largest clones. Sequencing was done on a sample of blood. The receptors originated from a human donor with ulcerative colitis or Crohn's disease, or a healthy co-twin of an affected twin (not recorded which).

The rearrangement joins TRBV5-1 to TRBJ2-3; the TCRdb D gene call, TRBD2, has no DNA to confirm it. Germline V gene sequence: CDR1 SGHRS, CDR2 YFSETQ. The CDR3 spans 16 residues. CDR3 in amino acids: CASSLGSGPFADTQYF. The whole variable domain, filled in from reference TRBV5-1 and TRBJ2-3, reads KAGVTQTPRYLIKTRGQQVTLSCSPISGHRSVSWYQQTPGQGLQFLFEYFSETQRNKGNFPGRFSGRQFSNSRSEMNVSTLELGDSALYLCASSLGSGPFADTQYFGPGTRLTVL.

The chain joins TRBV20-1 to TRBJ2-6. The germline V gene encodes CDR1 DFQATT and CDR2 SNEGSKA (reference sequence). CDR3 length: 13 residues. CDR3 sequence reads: CSAELSGANVLTF.

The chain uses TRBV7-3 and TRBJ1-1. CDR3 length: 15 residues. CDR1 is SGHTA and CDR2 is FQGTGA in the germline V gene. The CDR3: CASSLAIDRNTEAFF.

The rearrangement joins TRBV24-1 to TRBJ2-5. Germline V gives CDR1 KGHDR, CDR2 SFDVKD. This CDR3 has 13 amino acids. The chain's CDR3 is CATSDTNEETQYF.

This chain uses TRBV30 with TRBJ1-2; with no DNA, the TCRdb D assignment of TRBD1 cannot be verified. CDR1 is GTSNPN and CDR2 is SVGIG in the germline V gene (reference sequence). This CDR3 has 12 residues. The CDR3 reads CAWSPRTYGYTF.